This TCR beta chain was profiled in a study of shared clonotypes between healthy human individuals (dated by TCRdb to between 2020 and 2021). General notes on the study: Three men and a couple of women, aged 18 to 49 years, made up the cohort. Per donor, three plates each were used for CD4 naive and CD4 memory, two for CD8 naive, and one for CD8 memory. To estimate repertoire size and how much clonotypes are shared between individuals, the study performed deep sequencing of blood TCR repertoires from roughly five healthy adults. To increase sequencing depth and limit assay-specific biases, different laboratories used diverse techniques to prepare libraries and sequence TCR repertoires. Each donor's leukapheresis produced roughly between roughly 0.85 and 10 billion PBMCs. Overall results and qualifications from the work: Across a handful of donors, roughly 5% of naive CD4, roughly 3.4% of naive CD8, about 2.3% of memory CD4, and 0.4% of memory CD8 clonotypes were shared. Only blood was sampled, and tissue TCR repertoires likely differ from those in blood. Incomplete sequencing was indicated by rarefaction of sorted-subset datasets, despite the large sequencing depth. Larger estimated clonotype richness was generally found for naive subsets than for memory subsets. Because the study included a small number of donors, the genetic and exposure-history diversity represented was limited. Clonotypes shared by all four sorted-subset donors showed higher generation probabilities than non-shared clonotypes. Pairwise subsampling indicated that sequencing depth was expected to affect the degree of clonotype sharing among donors.

CD8 naive samples were obtained by positive selection for CCR7 among CD45RO-negative cells, yielding a CD45RA+CCR7+ population from which TemRA cells were excluded. Donors were healthy HIV-negative adults with no recently reported acute infections or vaccinations. Every donor was a Caucasian adult residing in Nashville, Tennessee, USA. Blood was obtained by leukapheresis, after which PBMCs were separated by Ficoll-Histopaque density gradient centrifugation and cryopreserved in liquid nitrogen vapor phase. Analytical flow cytometry was used to check the purity and quantity of each magnetically sorted T cell population. Each sorted fraction had its genomic DNA isolated and then quantified by UV absorbance on a Nanodrop 2000c. On this clone itself: The target of this receptor is not known. Base qualities are not provided; no much larger clone lies one nucleotide away.

V ends up 1 base short and J 7 bases short, with an unmatched junction base count of 8. The germline V gene encodes CDR1 MGHDK and CDR2 SYGVNS. The CDR3 numbers 16 residues from cysteine through phenylalanine. The sequence is cut down to CDR3 DNA, 48 bases in frame from base 1. TCR CDR3 regions were amplified from genomic DNA by multiplex PCR using the deep immunoSEQ assay. Extracted genomic DNA from each cell subset was spread evenly across all wells of several immunoSEQ 96-well plates, with each plate serving as a replicate. Each replicate PCR for sorted subsets received about 0.2 ug genomic DNA, equal to roughly 30,000 T cell genomes. Purified libraries were measured with a Qubit 3.0 fluorometer, size-checked on a Bioanalyzer 2100, and measured again with the KAPA Library Quantification kit. A separate single-read 150-cycle Illumina NextSeq 550 flow cell was used to sequence each immunoSEQ 96-well plate. In the original analysis: Because the immunoSEQ output held only junctional sequences and lacked quality scores, the filtering could not match the filtering applied to full-length reads. To assign V/J genes and CDR3, sequences were annotated against IMGT germline references using PyIR, a Python wrapper for IgBLAST v1.9. Any read was removed if the V/J assignment was weak (E-value above 1e-6), the CDR3 was missing, or the read contained stop codons, out-of-frame junctions, or ambiguous translated residues. V3J clonotypes were defined as sequences sharing an identical inferred V gene, J gene, and CDR3 amino acid sequence. Percentage overlap between repertoires was calculated by dividing the number of shared unique clonotypes by the size of the smaller repertoire. Three approaches were used to assess repertoire richness: RTK rarefaction, the Chao1 estimator, and Recon v2.1 estimates of unobserved clonotypes. Generation probabilities for all TCRbeta clonotypes obtained by the gDNA method from several donors were computed using OLGA. This immuneACCESS table, as held by TCRdb, lists in-frame sequences with V and J called but not all clones. Of the missing ones, under half trace to an unresolved V gene in checked studies; the others have no known cause. The DNA gave D and trimming, while V, J and clone size come from that table. For this sample the table gives millions of clones, of which around 96% were detected only once. The ten largest clonotypes hold around 1.1% of the sample.

The rearrangement combines TRBV25-1 with TRBJ2-1; a stretch of 9 junction bases matches TRBD2. Input material: naive CD8+ T cells sorted from blood. Interpreted using the paper, the cell subset or site label stands for: CD45RA+CCR7+. This receptor was taken from a man aged 18 to 29 in good health. DNA sequence: TGTGCCAGCAGTGAATGGGTAGCGGGGGTGGGGAATGAGCAGTTCTTC. Its translation is CASSEWVAGVGNEQFF.